These 9 T cell receptor beta chains were sequenced from one sample in a study of shared clonotypes between healthy human individuals (TCRdb year 2020). Library generation was performed with the immunoSEQ multiplex PCR assay. This immuneACCESS table, as held by TCRdb, lists in-frame sequences with V and J called but not all clones. Of the missing ones, under half trace to an unresolved V gene in checked studies; the others have no known cause. Within this sample are hundreds of thousands of clones, with over 95% of them counted one time only. The top ten hold 0.085% to 0.11% of the sample. CD8 naive samples were obtained by positive selection for CCR7 among CD45RO-negative cells, yielding a CD45RA+CCR7+ population from which TemRA cells were excluded. Sequenced input: naive CD8+ T cells sorted from blood. The cell subset or site label corresponds to: CD45RA+CCR7+. All receptors come from a woman aged 30 to 39 in good health.

The chain couples TRBV6-4 to TRBJ2-2; no reliable D call. Germline lookup yields CDR1 MRHNA and CDR2 SNTAGT. CDR3 length: 14 residues. The V and J ends lost 4 bases and 1 base respectively, with 7 bases between them. CDR3 coding DNA: TGTGCCAGCAGTGGCGATATGAACACCGGGGAGCTGTTTTTT. This gives the protein CASSGDMNTGELFF.

The chain carries TRBV21-1 and TRBJ2-7; TRBD2 is taken as the D call from the table, unchecked against the DNA. TRBV21-1 counts as a pseudogene. This CDR3 is 16 amino acids long. DNA of the CDR3: TGTGCCAGCAGCAAAAGGCTATCGAGGAGGGAATACGAGCAGTACTTC. Residues: CASSKRLSRREYEQYF.

The chain has TRBV4-1 and TRBJ2-4; possibly TRBD1 or TRBD2 for D (5 bases each). The CDR3 runs to 15 residues. Germline values: CDR1 MGHRA, CDR2 YSYEKL. Trimming shortened V by 8 bases and J by 6 bases, and 20 bases separated the two germline ends. The CDR3 DNA reads TGCGCCAGCCGCCGGGCCCCGGATGGGGGAAACATTCAGTACTTC. As protein: CASRRAPDGGNIQYF.

The V gene is TRBV7-9, the J gene TRBJ2-1; a possible D gene is TRBD2 (5 bases). Trimming removed 2 bases at V and 2 bases at J, with 7 bases between. Germline V gives CDR1 SEHNR, CDR2 FQNEAQ (reference sequence). The CDR3 is made up of 14 amino acids. The CDR3 loop reads CASSLSLAYNEQFF. CDR3 coding DNA: TGTGCCAGCAGCTTATCACTAGCCTACAATGAGCAGTTCTTC.

The DNA for the CDR3 is TGTGCCAGCAGCTTGGGACTCTACGGCGAGCAGTACTTC. The encoded protein is CASSLGLYGEQYF. The chain joins TRBV27 to TRBJ2-7, with D possibly matching TRBD2 (6 bases). CDR3 length equals 13 residues. V lost 6 bases, J lost 6 bases, and 15 bases lay in between. The germline gives CDR1 MNHEY, CDR2 SMNVEV (reference sequence).

The chain has TRBV7-3 and TRBJ2-6; TRBD2 agrees at 14 bases. The CDR3 consists of 20 residues. Germline V gives CDR1 SGHTA, CDR2 FQGTGA. After removal of 4 bases from V and 2 bases from J, the junction contained 10 bases not matched to a gene. The CDR3 loop is CASSSEEGLAGETGANVLTF. CDR3 DNA sequence: TGTGCCAGCAGCTCCGAAGAGGGACTAGCGGGAGAAACTGGGGCCAACGTCCTGACTTTC.

This clone was recorded once. J is TRBJ2-7 and V is TRBV7-9; TRBD2 agrees at 7 bases. CDR1 SEHNR and CDR2 FQNEAQ come from the germline V gene (reference sequence). The trim removed 5 bases at V and 4 bases at J, leaving 11 bases unmatched. The length of the CDR3 is 15 residues. The CDR3 is CASSPPGGKIYEQYF. Here the CDR3 DNA reads TGTGCCAGCAGCCCGCCGGGAGGAAAGATATACGAGCAGTACTTC.

V and J are TRBV5-8 and TRBJ2-2; no clear D. The CDR3 extends over 15 amino acids. Germline values: CDR1 SGHTS, CDR2 YDEGEE. The V gene lost 2 bases and the J gene lost 4 bases, with 12 bases spanning the gap. The CDR3 coding sequence is TGTGCCAGCAGCTTTTCGACTTCCCTCACCGGGGAGCTGTTTTTT. Protein: CASSFSTSLTGELFF.

The chain combines TRBV27 with TRBJ1-2, with D possibly TRBD1 on 6 matching bases. Germline-derived CDR1 and CDR2 are MNHEY and SMNVEV (reference sequence). Trimming cost V 10 bases and J 0 bases, with 12 bases left between them. The CDR3 runs to 13 residues. CDR3 DNA: TGTGCCACCGCGGACAGAGCTAACTATGGCTACACCTTC. Translated: CATADRANYGYTF.